The 10 T cell receptor beta chains below come from one sample, sequenced in a study of T cell responses to AZD1222 COVID-19 vaccine (dated by TCRdb to the early 2020s). Libraries were constructed by the immunoSEQ multiplex PCR assay. Here the immuneACCESS table is served through TCRdb, limited to in-frame sequences with V and J called. Missing clones are a known gap in these copies; in checked studies unresolved V genes cover under half, and the rest lacks a known reason. Within this sample are about 150,000 clones, with 65% to 90% of them counted one time only. 7.9% of the sample comes from the top ten. Read against the paper, the sample's time point label means: about 28 days (+/-7) after the second vaccine dose. Interpreted using the paper, the treatment or condition label stands for: meningococcal conjugate vaccine given as trial control. This specimen consisted of peripheral blood, obtained 28 days after the second dose of the MenACWY control vaccine. Receptor source: an adult who received the MenACWY meningococcal vaccine as a control.

The chain joins TRBV30 to TRBJ1-5; no clear D. The CDR3 length is 14 residues. Germline CDR1 and CDR2: GTSNPN and SVGIG (reference sequence). V was pared by 1 base and J by 4 bases, with 11 bases between. In DNA form, the CDR3 reads TGTGCCTGGAGTGAGACCCTGGTAAATCAGCCCCAGCATTTT. It encodes CAWSETLVNQPQHF.

This clone appeared a few times. J is TRBJ1-1 and V is TRBV6-5; D is undetermined. The V gene lost 6 bases and the J gene lost 8 bases, with 10 bases spanning the gap. Germline V gives CDR1 MNHEY, CDR2 SVGAGI. CDR3 length equals 11 residues. CDR3 nucleotide sequence: TGTGCCAGCAGCCCCGGGAGCGAAGCTTTCTTT. Encoded protein: CASSPGSEAFF.

The V and J genes are TRBV15 and TRBJ1-3; maybe TRBD1 (5 bases). Germline V gene sequence: CDR1 LNHNV, CDR2 YYDKDF (reference sequence). There are 15 residues in the CDR3. V was cut by 0 bases and J by 2 bases, with 8 bases left in between. The CDR3 region has the DNA TGTGCCACCAGCAGAGATCCAGGGCCTGGAAACACCATATATTTT. It is translated as CATSRDPGPGNTIYF.

The chain links TRBV5-8 to TRBJ2-7; D perhaps matches TRBD1 (6 bases). The CDR3 has 13 residues. Looked up from germline, CDR1 is SGHTS and CDR2 is YDEGEE. V was shortened by 4 bases and J by 6 bases, with 14 bases between the two germline ends. CDR3 nucleotide sequence: TGTGCCAGCAGCGTAATTACAGGGAGCGAGCAGTACTTC. It translates to CASSVITGSEQYF.

This clone was seen only once. The chain links TRBV11-2 to TRBJ2-3; 10 bases line up with TRBD1. Looked up from germline, CDR1 is SGHAT and CDR2 is FQNNGV. This CDR3 region has 16 residues. J gave up 4 bases and V 6 bases, and 10 bases lay outside the gene matches. In nucleotides, the CDR3 is TGTGCCAGCAGGACCGGGACAGGGGTTATCGCAGATACGCAGTATTTT. This translates into CASRTGTGVIADTQYF. Drawing the rest from reference TRBV11-2 and TRBJ2-3, the complete variable domain is EAGVAQSPRYKIIEKRQSVAFWCNPISGHATLYWYQQILGQGPKLLIQFQNNGVVDDSQLPKDRFSAERLKGVDSTLKIQPAKLEDSAVYLCASRTGTGVIADTQYFGPGTRLTVL.

This clone was seen a single time. V and J are TRBV5-1 and TRBJ1-1; the D is unclear. This CDR3 is 15 amino acids long. V lost 3 bases to trimming and J lost 1 base, with 13 bases between them. The V gene's germline CDR1 is SGHRS and CDR2 YFSETQ. This CDR3 is CASSSAGAKNTEAFF. The CDR3 coding sequence is TGCGCCAGCAGCTCGGCGGGTGCAAAGAACACTGAAGCTTTCTTT.

This chain links TRBV2 with TRBJ1-4; TRBD1 matches 7 bases. This CDR3 is 14 amino acids long. The V segment lost 8 bases and the J segment 8 bases; nucleotides outside the gene matches: 11. Germline V gene sequence: CDR1 SNHLY, CDR2 FYNNEI. The CDR3 protein is CASVGGTEGEKLFF. In DNA form, the CDR3 reads TGTGCCAGCGTTGGGGGGACAGAAGGAGAAAAACTGTTTTTT.

The J gene is TRBJ1-6, the V gene TRBV6-5, with no clear D. This CDR3 is built from 13 residues. CDR1 and CDR2 (germline): MNHEY, SVGAGI. V shed 5 bases and J shed 4 bases, with 6 bases lying between them. CDR3 nucleotides: TGTGCCAGCAGTCTCAATTATAATTCACCCCTCCACTTT. Translated, it gives CASSLNYNSPLHF.

A single count supports this clone. The chain recombines TRBV10-1 with TRBJ2-6; 7 nucleotides align to TRBD1. This CDR3 contains 16 residues. Germline V gene data show CDR1 as WNHNN and CDR2 as SYGVQD (reference sequence). V trimming: 10 bases; J trimming: 2 bases; junction bases outside the gene matches: 11. CDR3 bases: TGCGCCACCTCGGCAGGGACAGCGGCTGGGGCCAACGTCCTGACTTTC. This gives the protein CATSAGTAAGANVLTF.

The chain is built from TRBV6-5 and TRBJ2-2; 10 bases agree with TRBD1. The ends lost 6 bases at V and 6 bases at J; junction bases unmatched: 4. Germline-derived CDR1 and CDR2 are MNHEY and SVGAGI. The CDR3 has 14 residues. The CDR3 protein is CASRGTGVPGELFF. The DNA for the CDR3 is TGTGCCAGCAGAGGGACAGGGGTGCCCGGGGAGCTGTTTTTT.